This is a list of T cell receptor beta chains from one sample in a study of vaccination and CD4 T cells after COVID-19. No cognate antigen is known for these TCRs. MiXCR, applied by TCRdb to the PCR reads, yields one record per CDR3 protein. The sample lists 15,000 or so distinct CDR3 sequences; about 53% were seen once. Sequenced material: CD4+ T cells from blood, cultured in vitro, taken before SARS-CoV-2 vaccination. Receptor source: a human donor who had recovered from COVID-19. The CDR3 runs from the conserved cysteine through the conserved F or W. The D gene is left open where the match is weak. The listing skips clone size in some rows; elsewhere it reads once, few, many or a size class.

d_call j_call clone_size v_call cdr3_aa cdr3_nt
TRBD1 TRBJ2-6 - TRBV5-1 CASSLSGGEDVLTF TGCGCCAGCAGCTTATCAGGGGGAGAAGACGTCCTGACTTTC
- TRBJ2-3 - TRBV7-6 CASSRVWDADTQYF TGTGCCAGCAGCCGCGTGTGGGATGCAGATACGCAGTATTTT
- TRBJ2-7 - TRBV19 CASSPMGQNGLEQYF TGTGCCAGCAGCCCTATGGGACAAAACGGGCTCGAGCAGTACTTC
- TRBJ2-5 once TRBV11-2 CASSLVTAALGETQYF TGTGCCAGCAGCTTAGTAACAGCGGCGCTGGGAGAGACCCAGTACTTC
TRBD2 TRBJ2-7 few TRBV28 CASSLTGTSGTNEQYF TGTGCCAGCAGTTTAACTGGGACTAGCGGGACTAACGAGCAGTACTTC
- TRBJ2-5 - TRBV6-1 CASQSGMKTQYF TGTGCCAGCCAAAGCGGTATGAAGACCCAGTACTTC
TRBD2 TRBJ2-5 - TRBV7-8 CASSRLAGEVGETQYF TGTGCCAGCAGCCGCCTAGCGGGAGAGGTAGGGGAGACCCAGTACTTC
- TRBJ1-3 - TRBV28 CASSFMAYRGRGPGNTIYF TGTGCCAGCAGTTTTATGGCCTATCGGGGTCGGGGACCTGGAAACACCATATATTTT
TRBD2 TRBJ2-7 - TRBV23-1 CASSRWGDRLAGVHEQYF TGCGCCAGCAGTCGTTGGGGGGACCGTCTAGCGGGAGTACATGAGCAGTACTTC
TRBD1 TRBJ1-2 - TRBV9 CASSSQGGRDYGYTF TGTGCCAGCAGCTCCCAGGGGGGGAGAGACTATGGCTACACCTTC
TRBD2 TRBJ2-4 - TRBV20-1 CSAGSGLADLLAKNIQYF TGCAGTGCTGGATCCGGACTAGCGGACCTACTAGCCAAAAACATTCAGTACTTC
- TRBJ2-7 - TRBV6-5 CASSYSPRGPYEQYF TGTGCCAGCAGTTACTCGCCACGCGGCCCCTACGAGCAGTACTTC
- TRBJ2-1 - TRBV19 CASGRLPAENYNEQFF TGTGCCAGTGGCCGACTGCCAGCGGAGAACTACAATGAGCAGTTCTTC
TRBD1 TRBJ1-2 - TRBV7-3 CASSINPGQYGYTF TGTGCCAGCAGCATAAATCCGGGACAGTATGGCTACACCTTC
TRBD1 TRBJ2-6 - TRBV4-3 CASSLDGQGSGANVLTF TGCGCCAGCAGCCTTGACGGACAGGGTTCTGGGGCCAACGTCCTGACTTTC
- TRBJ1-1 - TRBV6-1 CASRTRGRDTEAFF TGTGCCAGCAGGACGAGGGGCCGGGACACTGAAGCTTTCTTT
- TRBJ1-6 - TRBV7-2 CASSLWAGIIHF TGTGCCAGCAGCTTATGGGCAGGGATAATCCACTTT
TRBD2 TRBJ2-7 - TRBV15 CATSRDREGPDEQYF TGTGCCACCAGCAGAGATCGGGAGGGGCCGGACGAGCAGTACTTC
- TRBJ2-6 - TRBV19 CASSISLPGANVLTF TGTGCCAGTAGTATCTCGCTTCCTGGGGCCAACGTCCTGACTTTC
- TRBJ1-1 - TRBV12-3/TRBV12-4 CASSSIRGTPEAFF TGTGCCAGCAGTTCCATTAGAGGGACCCCTGAAGCTTTCTTT
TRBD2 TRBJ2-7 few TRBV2 CASRSGVGEQYF TGTGCCAGCAGGAGCGGGGTGGGCGAGCAGTACTTC
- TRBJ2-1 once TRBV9 CASSPTTTYNEQFF TGTGCCAGCAGCCCAACGACCACCTACAATGAGCAGTTCTTC
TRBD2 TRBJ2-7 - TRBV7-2 CASSLVASGLTYEQYF TGTGCCAGCAGCTTAGTAGCTAGCGGCCTAACCTACGAGCAGTACTTC
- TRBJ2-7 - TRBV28 CASSSPEGSYEQYF TGTGCCAGCAGTTCCCCGGAGGGATCCTACGAGCAGTACTTC
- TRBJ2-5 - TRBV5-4 CASSQGTLATQETQYF TGTGCCAGCAGCCAGGGGACATTAGCGACCCAAGAGACCCAGTACTTC
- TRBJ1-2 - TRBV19 CASSPDRMNYGYTF TGTGCCAGTAGTCCCGACCGGATGAACTATGGCTACACCTTC
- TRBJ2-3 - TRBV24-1 CATSGGHTDTQYF TGTGCCACCAGTGGTGGGCACACAGATACGCAGTATTTT
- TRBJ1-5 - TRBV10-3 CAISEDRQNGNQPQHF TGTGCCATCAGTGAGGACAGACAGAACGGCAATCAGCCCCAGCATTTT